The 5 T cell receptor beta chains given below trace back to one sample, sequenced in a study of CD8+CD57+ T cells in acquired aplastic anemia. Researchers used genomic DNA as the template to profile TCR beta VDJ and CDR3. TCRdb independently ran MiXCR on the reads; one entry per CDR3 protein. The sample lists about 420,000 distinct CDR3 sequences, about two thirds seen once, with 3% to 5% in the top ten. Sequenced sample: sorted CD4+, CD8+, or CD8+CD57+ T cells (not recorded which) from PBMCs. These receptors all stem from a human donor in good health, serving as a control.

This clonotype was counted a few times. V gene TRBV7-9 combines with J gene TRBJ2-7; D remains ambiguous. The germline V gene has CDR1 SEHNR and CDR2 FQNEAQ (reference sequence). V lost 7 bases, J lost 2 bases, and 15 bases lay in between. The CDR3 consists of 14 residues. CDR3 nucleotide sequence: TGTGCCAGCATCCCGCCAGGTCCACCCTACGAGCAGTACTTC. Translation gives CASIPPGPPYEQYF.

This clonotype was seen repeatedly, ten times or more. This sequence joins TRBV20-1 and TRBJ2-3; either TRBD1 or TRBD2 may supply D (5 bases each). The germline V gene encodes CDR1 DFQATT and CDR2 SNEGSKA (reference sequence). V lost 5 bases to trimming and J lost 1 base, with 16 bases between them. The CDR3 has 15 residues. CDR3 nucleotides: TGCAGTGCTTCCTGGGGACGGACTCGCACAGATACGCAGTATTTT. Protein product: CSASWGRTRTDTQYF.

This clonotype has a count of ten or more. The gene calls are TRBV6-6 and TRBJ2-1; 7 nucleotides line up with TRBD2. Germline CDR1 reads MNHNY; CDR2 reads SVGAGI (reference sequence). This CDR3 is built from 15 residues. The V and J ends lost 6 bases and 3 bases, in that order; junction bases with no gene match: 8. CDR3 nucleotides: TGTGCCAGCAGACCGAGCGGGGACCTCTACAATGAGCAGTTCTTC. Its translation is CASRPSGDLYNEQFF.

As to this clonotype: One end of the junction fails to match germline, which may point to a read error. The chain employs TRBV9 and TRBJ2-5, with no clear D. In germline, CDR1 is SGDLS, CDR2 YYNGEE. CDR3 length: 11 amino acids. CDR3 in DNA: TGTGCCAGCAGACTACAAGAGACCGAGTACTTC. It codes for CASRLQETEYF.

In this sample, this clonotype turned up a few times. The rearrangement joins TRBV7-9 to TRBJ2-7; D is unclear. Trimming stripped 5 bases from V and 0 bases from J, with 14 bases between. This CDR3 contains 15 residues. In germline, CDR1 is SEHNR, CDR2 FQNEAQ (reference sequence). In nucleotides, the CDR3 is TGTGCCAGCAGCCCCCAAACCCAGATCTCCTACGAGCAGTACTTC. Amino acid sequence: CASSPQTQISYEQYF.